This is a list of T cell receptor beta chains from one sample in a study of shared clonotypes between healthy human individuals. Assay: immunoSEQ multiplex PCR; the TCRdb copy retains only in-frame clones and omits some. This sample yields roughly 1,000,000 clones, of which approximately 78% are seen a single time; 0.6% to 0.7% belongs to the top ten. The specimen sequenced was memory CD4+ T cells from PBMCs. The receptors come from a man younger than 35 in good health. Some clones in this sample may be carry-over from other donors' samples. The CDR3 runs from the conserved cysteine through the conserved F or W. The D gene is left open where the match is weak.

>TRBV15|.|TRBJ1-1
CATAGEQTEAFF
TGTGCCACCGCGGGGGAACAGACTGAAGCTTTCTTT
>TRBV5-4|TRBD1|TRBJ1-2
CASTHGTGGSLYGYTF
TGTGCCAGCACTCACGGGACAGGGGGCTCCCTCTATGGCTACACCTTC
>TRBV7-3|.|TRBJ2-2
CASSLMRNSGELFF
TGTGCCAGCAGCTTAATGAGGAACTCCGGGGAGCTGTTTTTT
>TRBV7-9|.|TRBJ1-1
CASSLGAFF
TGTGCCAGCAGCTTAGGAGCTTTCTTT
>TRBV7-8|TRBD2|TRBJ2-1
CASSPLAGSYNEQFF
TGTGCCAGCAGCCCCCTAGCGGGGTCCTACAATGAGCAGTTCTTC
>TRBV5-1|.|TRBJ2-5
CASTPRGQETQYF
TGCGCCAGCACCCCCCGAGGCCAAGAGACCCAGTACTTC
>TRBV10-3|TRBD2|TRBJ2-1
CAISDGRGENEQFF
TGTGCCATCAGTGATGGTCGGGGGGAAAATGAGCAGTTCTTC
>TRBV5-1|.|TRBJ1-2
CASSLGQTYGYTF
TGCGCCAGCAGCTTGGGACAGACCTATGGCTACACCTTC
>TRBV6-5|.|TRBJ1-5
CASSNDRYQPQHF
TGTGCCAGCAGCAATGACAGGTATCAGCCCCAGCATTTT
>TRBV30|.|TRBJ2-7
CAWRKSGTSEQYF
TGTGCCTGGAGGAAGTCCGGGACTTCCGAGCAGTACTTC